Presented here are 30 T cell receptor beta chains from one specimen sequenced in a study of radiotherapy plus CTLA-4 blockade in lung cancer. Sequencing was performed with immunoSEQ multiplex PCR; in TCRdb, only in-frame clones are kept and a portion is missing. The data contain around 53,000 clones, approximately 86% of them singletons. The sample consisted of peripheral blood, taken from a patient treated with radiotherapy plus ipilimumab. The receptors stem from a human donor with non-small cell lung cancer that progressed on radiotherapy plus ipilimumab. Some clones in this sample may be carry-over from other donors' samples.

The genes are TRBV6-5 and TRBJ1-3; D is ambiguous. CDR3 length: 13 amino acids. Trimming left V 7 bases short and J 0 bases short, with 7 bases between. Germline V gene data show CDR1 as MNHEY and CDR2 as SVGAGI. CDR3 DNA: TGTGCCAGCAAGTGGGCCTCTGGAAACACCATATATTTT. Translating gives CASKWASGNTIYF.

This chain connects TRBV5-1 to TRBJ2-1; 10 bases fit TRBD1. Trimming at V came to 7 bases and at J to 2 bases, leaving 3 bases not matched to a gene. Germline assignment: CDR1 SGHRS and CDR2 YFSETQ. The CDR3 has 14 amino acids. CDR3 nucleotides: TGCGCCAGCGCAGACAGGGGGCCCTACAATGAGCAGTTCTTC. It encodes CASADRGPYNEQFF.

V gene TRBV7-8 combines with J gene TRBJ1-3, with D perhaps TRBD1 (5 bases). V gave up 1 base and J gave up 9 bases, with 10 bases separating them. The CDR3 is made up of 13 amino acids. Per the germline V gene, CDR1 is SGHVS and CDR2 is FQNEAQ. CDR3 nucleotide sequence: TGTGCCAGCAGCTTAGAGGGGTACGGCACCATATATTTT. Translation: CASSLEGYGTIYF.

The chain has TRBV10-1 and TRBJ2-2; TRBD1 matches at 11 bases. The CDR3 totals 17 residues. V shed 7 bases and J 5 bases; nucleotides not matched to a gene: 12. Germline CDR1 WNHNN, CDR2 SYGVQD (reference sequence). CDR3 nucleotide sequence: TGCGCCAGCAAAGTGGACAGGGGGCGTTTTCCGACCGGGGAGCTGTTTTTT. It encodes CASKVDRGRFPTGELFF.

This clone was detected only once. The rearrangement uses TRBV10-3 and TRBJ2-7; D remains unclear. Germline loops: CDR1 ENHRY, CDR2 SYGVKD. V lost 6 bases and J lost 4, with 7 bases in between. The CDR3 runs to 11 residues. Here the CDR3 reads CAIRTGYEQYF. In nucleotides, the CDR3 is TGTGCCATCAGAACCGGGTACGAGCAGTACTTC.

This chain uses TRBV7-2 with TRBJ2-5; 7 bases align to TRBD1. V shed 5 bases and J 2 bases; nucleotides not matched to a gene: 2. The CDR3 covers 13 residues. From germline, CDR1 is SGHTA and CDR2 FQGNSA. DNA of the CDR3: TGTGCCAGCAGCCGGGACAGACAAGAGACCCAGTACTTC. This translates into CASSRDRQETQYF.

This clone showed up just a few times. This CDR3 is CASSFPAGGPREQYF. In DNA, the CDR3 is TGTGCCAGCAGTTTCCCAGCGGGAGGGCCGAGGGAGCAGTACTTC. V is TRBV28 and J is TRBJ2-7, with 10 bases identical to TRBD2. Germline V gene data show CDR1 as MDHEN and CDR2 as SYDVKM. The CDR3 consists of 15 residues. V lost 3 bases, J lost 7 bases, and 9 bases stayed unmatched.

In DNA form, the CDR3 reads TGCGCCAGCAGCCGGGGCTACGAGCAGTACTTC. This translates into CASSRGYEQYF. This chain joins TRBV10-2 and TRBJ2-7; D perhaps matches TRBD2 (5 bases). The V gene's germline CDR1 is WSHSY and CDR2 SAAADI. The V and J ends lost 6 bases and 3 bases respectively, with 6 bases between them. CDR3 length: 11 residues.

The CDR3 sequence is CASRRQGVVGNTIYF. CDR3 in DNA: TGTGCCAGCAGAAGACAGGGGGTCGTCGGAAACACCATATATTTT. V usage is TRBV5-8 and J usage is TRBJ1-3; 9 bases line up with TRBD1. Losses at the gene ends were 5 bases for V and 4 bases for J; bases not matched to a gene: 7. The germline V gene encodes CDR1 SGHTS and CDR2 YDEGEE. The CDR3 runs to 15 residues.

The sample holds a few counts of this clone. At the DNA level, this CDR3 is encoded by other sequences in the same sample as well. The J gene is TRBJ2-5, the V gene TRBV27; the match to TRBD1 covers 7 bases. Germline CDR1 is MNHEY and CDR2 is SMNVEV (reference sequence). V lost 5 bases and J lost 5; bases outside the gene matches: 2. CDR3 length equals 12 residues. Here the CDR3 reads CASSLTGETQYF. The CDR3 DNA follows: TGTGCCAGCAGTCTGACAGGGGAGACCCAGTACTTC.

This sequence joins TRBV2 and TRBJ2-7; TRBD2 agrees at 12 bases. V shed 6 bases, J shed 4 bases, and the junction held 19 bases outside the gene matches. From germline, CDR1 is SNHLY and CDR2 FYNNEI. The CDR3 extends over 19 amino acids. The CDR3 DNA is TGTGCCAGCAGCGGAAACGACAGGGTGGGACTAGCGGGTATTTACGAGCAGTACTTC. Encoded protein: CASSGNDRVGLAGIYEQYF.

This chain uses TRBV15 with TRBJ2-7, with TRBD2 matching over 13 bases. Germline CDR1 is LNHNV and CDR2 is YYDKDF (reference sequence). The CDR3 spans 17 residues. Trimming took 3 bases from V and 4 from J; bases not matched to a gene: 9. CDR3 sequence (DNA): TGTGCCACCAGCAGGTCCGGGACTAGCGGGAAGGAGTACGAGCAGTACTTC. Translation: CATSRSGTSGKEYEQYF.

The chain joins TRBV5-4 to TRBJ2-7; 10 bases agree with TRBD2. This CDR3 is 15 amino acids long. V was clipped by 5 bases and J by 7 bases; unmatched bases: 12. Germline CDR1 is SGHNT and CDR2 is YYREEE (reference sequence). The DNA of the CDR3 is TGTGCCAGCAGTTATAGTAGAGCGGGGGGGCGAGAGCAGTACTTC. Its translation: CASSYSRAGGREQYF.

The V and J genes are TRBV19 and TRBJ1-1; D uncertain. CDR1 LNHDA and CDR2 SQIVND come from the germline V gene (reference sequence). The CDR3 length is 13 residues. V lost 6 bases to trimming and J lost 0 bases, with 8 bases between them. CDR3 protein: CASSSELNTEAFF. CDR3 DNA: TGTGCCAGTAGCTCCGAGCTGAACACTGAAGCTTTCTTT.

The chain combines TRBV29-1 with TRBJ2-7, with D maybe TRBD2 (8 bases). Germline CDR1 reads SQVTM; CDR2 reads ANQGSEA. This CDR3 comprises 16 residues. Trimming took 7 bases from V and 5 from J, leaving 27 bases between them. DNA of the CDR3: TGCAGCGCCGGGGGGGGCAGGGGGGCCATGAAGGACGAGCAGTACTTC. Translation gives CSAGGGRGAMKDEQYF.

The chain carries TRBV6-1 and TRBJ2-5, with 9 bases matching TRBD2. The J call is doubtful: the DNA matches TRBJ2-7 better. Germline lookup yields CDR1 MNHNS and CDR2 SASEGT. The CDR3 totals 16 residues. CDR3 loop: CASSDESSGGPYEQYF. The DNA for the CDR3 is TGTGCCAGCAGTGACGAGAGTAGCGGGGGACCCTACGAGCAGTACTTC.

The chain carries TRBV7-2 and TRBJ2-4; 9 bases align to TRBD1. The CDR3 contains 17 residues. Germline V gene lookup returns CDR1 SGHTA and CDR2 FQGNSA. V shed 5 bases and J 2 bases; nucleotides not matched to a gene: 10. CDR3 in amino acids: CASSARDRARSKNIQYF. In nucleotides, the CDR3 is TGTGCCAGCAGCGCCCGGGACAGGGCGAGATCCAAAAACATTCAGTACTTC.

The J gene is TRBJ2-1, the V gene TRBV5-4, with 7 bases aligning to TRBD1. The CDR3 sequence is 13 residues long. Germline trimming cut 3 bases from V and 7 bases from J; bases unmatched to any gene: 4. Germline V lookup: CDR1 SGHNT, CDR2 YYREEE (reference sequence). Here the CDR3 reads CASSWQDRNEQFF. The CDR3 DNA sequence: TGTGCCAGCAGCTGGCAGGACAGGAATGAGCAGTTCTTC.

This clone appeared a single time. This chain joins TRBV19 and TRBJ1-1; D call uncertain. CDR3 size: 11 residues. The V and J ends lost 5 bases and 6 bases respectively, with 7 bases between them. The germline V gene has CDR1 LNHDA and CDR2 SQIVND (reference sequence). The DNA for the CDR3 is TGTGCCAGTAGTTTTGGAGCTGAAGCTTTCTTT. This translates into CASSFGAEAFF.

The rearrangement joins TRBV5-5 to TRBJ1-4; D gene unclear. With 4 bases removed from V and 0 bases from J, the gap between germline ends came to 10 bases. Germline V CDR1 and CDR2: SGHKS, YYEKEE (reference sequence). The CDR3 totals 15 residues. This CDR3 reads CASSTVRATNEKLFF. The CDR3 DNA is TGTGCCAGCAGCACCGTCCGGGCAACTAATGAAAAACTGTTTTTT.

Here the CDR3 reads CASSVVVEAGELFF. The CDR3 nucleotides are TGTGCCAGCAGTGTTGTTGTGGAGGCCGGGGAGCTGTTTTTT. The chain combines TRBV6-4 with TRBJ2-2, with D maybe TRBD2 (5 bases). CDR1 is MRHNA and CDR2 is SNTAGT in the germline V gene. V lost 4 bases and J lost 6, with 12 bases in between. The CDR3 has 14 amino acids.

V usage is TRBV4-3 and J usage is TRBJ1-2, with D maybe TRBD1 (5 bases). The germline V gene encodes CDR1 LGHNA and CDR2 YSLEER. Trimming left V 0 bases short and J 2 bases short, with 10 bases between. This CDR3 contains 15 residues. The CDR3 DNA reads TGCGCCAGCAGCCAAGATCTAGGGGTAAACTATGGCTACACCTTC. Residues: CASSQDLGVNYGYTF.

The V and J genes are TRBV5-1 and TRBJ2-1; 11 nucleotides agree with TRBD2. Germline V lookup: CDR1 SGHRS, CDR2 YFSETQ. There are 19 residues in the CDR3. Germline trimming cut 0 bases from V and 0 bases from J; bases unmatched to any gene: 8. In DNA, the CDR3 is TGCGCCAGCAGCTTGGTAGGACTAGCGGGTCCCAGCTCCTACAATGAGCAGTTCTTC. As protein: CASSLVGLAGPSSYNEQFF.

In its sample, this clone was seen once. This chain uses TRBV4-1 with TRBJ2-7, with a tentative D call TRBD1 (5 bases). Between the trimmed V and J ends, which lost 1 base and 2 bases, there was a span of 9 bases. The CDR3 sequence is 14 residues long. CDR1 is MGHRA, CDR2 YSYEKL, per germline. The CDR3, as DNA: TGCGCCAGCAGCCAAGGGGGCAGTCCCTACGAGCAGTACTTC. Translating it yields CASSQGGSPYEQYF.

This clone was counted between two and nine times. The chain combines TRBV2 with TRBJ1-3, with TRBD1 as a possible D gene (6 bases). V was clipped by 6 bases and J by 7 bases, with 19 bases between them. CDR1 and CDR2 (germline): SNHLY, FYNNEI. The CDR3 runs 15 residues. The CDR3 region has the DNA TGTGCCAGCAGATCGGCCGGGACAATAAGGAACACCATATATTTT. Amino acids: CASRSAGTIRNTIYF.

The chain carries TRBV5-1 and TRBJ1-4, with TRBD1 matching 8 bases. Trimming removed 5 bases from V and 1 base from J; junction bases left unmatched: 13. The V gene's germline CDR1 is SGHRS and CDR2 YFSETQ. The CDR3 is 18 residues long. In DNA form, the CDR3 reads TGCGCCAGCAGTGACCTGACAGGGGCCTCCGGAACTAATGAAAAACTGTTTTTT. Translated, it gives CASSDLTGASGTNEKLFF.

The chain employs TRBV5-8 and TRBJ2-4, with 7 bases that match TRBD1. The CDR3 has 14 residues. The V gene's germline CDR1 is SGHTS and CDR2 YDEGEE. With 1 base clipped from V and 8 bases from J, the junction kept 6 bases outside the gene matches. This CDR3 reads CASSLFRGQDIQYF. Written as DNA, the CDR3 is TGTGCCAGCAGCTTGTTTAGGGGGCAGGACATTCAGTACTTC.

The gene calls are TRBV19 and TRBJ2-7, with a tentative D call TRBD1 (6 bases). CDR3 length: 16 amino acids. V lost 5 bases and J lost 1, with 18 bases in between. Germline CDR1 is LNHDA and CDR2 is SQIVND (reference sequence). As DNA, the CDR3 is TGTGCCAGTAGTCTATCTCAGGGGCATTATTCCTACGAGCAGTACTTC. Its protein is CASSLSQGHYSYEQYF.

This chain uses TRBV7-9 with TRBJ2-3; D might be TRBD2 (6 bases). The germline CDR1 and CDR2 sequences are SEHNR and FQNEAQ (reference sequence). There are 14 residues in the CDR3. V lost 2 bases to trimming and J lost 5 bases, with 11 bases between them. This CDR3 is CASSLLAEVDTQYF. The CDR3 DNA reads TGTGCCAGCAGCTTATTAGCGGAGGTAGATACGCAGTATTTT.

The table lists this clone with a count of one. The gene calls are TRBV7-2 and TRBJ1-3; 7 bases are a match to TRBD1. The CDR3 is made up of 18 amino acids. The V segment lost 5 bases and the J segment 5 bases; nucleotides outside the gene matches: 18. CDR1 is SGHTA, CDR2 FQGNSA, per germline. The CDR3 nucleotides are TGTGCCAGCAGCCACCGCACACCAACGACAGGGTCGAGAAACACCATATATTTT. This gives the protein CASSHRTPTTGSRNTIYF.